The source of this T cell receptor beta chain is a study of identical twins. Broader study findings: Fewer insertions were carried by abundant cord blood beta clonotypes, but none was seen in memory repertoires. Beta out-of-frame sequences showed weaker excess sharing between twins. The authors noted that invariant MAIT and iNKT cells could partly confound zero-insertion analyses.

The sample holds many counts of this clonotype. Its target is unknown. The authors used template switching to add a universal primer site and gave cDNA unique molecular identifiers. TCRdb recomputed calls from the 5' RACE reads with MiXCR, one row per CDR3 protein. This sample has 200,000 to 300,000 distinct CDR3 sequences, with 10% to 13% found just once. The CDR3 consists of 15 residues. Germline-derived CDR1 and CDR2 are SNHLY and FYNNEI. V dropped 8 bases and J dropped 0 bases, with 15 bases sitting between them. The sample taken for sequencing was memory T cells sorted from blood. The V and J genes are TRBV2 and TRBJ2-3; maybe TRBD2 (6 bases). The clonotype was recovered from a middle-aged man in good health. This chain's CDR3 is CASETGSFSTDTQYF. The CDR3 DNA is TGTGCCAGCGAAACCGGGAGTTTTAGCACAGATACGCAGTATTTT.